The 22 T cell receptor beta chains below all came from one sample that was sequenced in a study of T cell responses to AZD1222 COVID-19 vaccine. Assay: immunoSEQ multiplex PCR; the TCRdb copy retains only in-frame clones and omits some. The sample has over 150,000 clones, around 94% seen once. Sequencing was performed on peripheral blood, taken 28 days after the second AZD1222 dose. These receptors were collected from an adult who received the AZD1222 COVID-19 vaccine.

The chain carries TRBV15 and TRBJ2-7; 10 nucleotides agree with TRBD1. The V and J ends lost 5 bases and 6 bases, in that order; junction bases with no gene match: 10. This CDR3 contains 15 residues. Germline V gives CDR1 LNHNV, CDR2 YYDKDF (reference sequence). The DNA for the CDR3 is TGTGCCACCAGCTCGGGGCCGGGACAGGGGATCGAGCAGTACTTC. It yields the protein CATSSGPGQGIEQYF.

The chain joins TRBV6-5 to TRBJ1-1, with 9 bases lining up with TRBD1. After removal of 6 bases from V and 3 bases from J, the junction contained 8 bases not matched to a gene. Germline values: CDR1 MNHEY, CDR2 SVGAGI. The CDR3 sequence is 15 residues long. The chain's CDR3 is CASRDGTGWDTEAFF. In DNA form, the CDR3 reads TGTGCCAGCAGGGATGGGACAGGGTGGGACACTGAAGCTTTCTTT.

This rearrangement joins TRBV7-3 to TRBJ1-1, with D tentatively TRBD1 (5 bases). From germline, CDR1 is SGHTA and CDR2 FQGTGA. Trimming left V 6 bases short and J 10 bases short, with 18 bases between. The CDR3 has 13 residues. For the CDR3, the DNA is TGTGCCAGCAGGGCGGCAATCGGGGACGGAGCTTTCTTT. It specifies CASRAAIGDGAFF.

CDR3 in DNA: TGTGCCAGCAGCCGGGGGCCAGATACGCAGTATTTT. It encodes CASSRGPDTQYF. V gene TRBV6-5 combines with J gene TRBJ2-3; D tentatively fits TRBD1 or TRBD2 (6 bases each). The CDR3 sequence is 12 residues long. Per the germline V gene, CDR1 is MNHEY and CDR2 is SVGAGI. The ends were cut back, 6 bases at V and 4 bases at J, with 8 bases in the middle.

The J gene is TRBJ2-1, the V gene TRBV6-2 or TRBV6-3; D uncertain. CDR3 length equals 11 residues. Trimming left V 2 bases short and J 7 bases short, with 3 bases between. Germline V gives CDR1 MNHEY, CDR2 SVGEGT. The CDR3 DNA reads as TGTGCCAGCAGTTACCCTAATGAGCAGTTCTTC. This encodes CASSYPNEQFF.

V is TRBV7-8 and J is TRBJ1-5; 7 bases are shared with TRBD1. CDR1 and CDR2 from the germline V gene are SGHVS and FQNEAQ. J gave up 7 bases and V 5 bases, and 11 bases lay outside the gene matches. The CDR3 consists of 15 residues. Here the CDR3 reads CASSPRRGLRQPQHF. CDR3 nucleotides: TGTGCCAGCAGCCCTCGCAGGGGGTTGAGACAGCCCCAGCATTTT. Drawing the rest from reference TRBV7-8 and TRBJ1-5, the complete variable domain is GAGVSQSPRYKVAKRGQDVALRCDPISGHVSLFWYQQALGQGPEFLTYFQNEAQLDKSGLPSDRFFAERPEGSVSTLKIQRTQQEDSAVYLCASSPRRGLRQPQHFGDGTRLSIL.

This chain connects TRBV5-1 to TRBJ2-3; D might be TRBD1 or TRBD2, each matching 6 bases. The CDR3 is made up of 19 amino acids. Germline CDR1 and CDR2: SGHRS and YFSETQ. Between the trimmed V and J ends, which lost 4 bases and 2 bases, there was a span of 26 bases. CDR3 amino acids: CASSPGQSLTRGTTDTQYF. As DNA, the CDR3 is TGCGCCAGCAGCCCCGGACAGAGCTTAACCCGCGGGACCACAGATACGCAGTATTTT.

The chain joins TRBV7-9 to TRBJ2-5, with TRBD2 matching over 8 bases. CDR1 and CDR2 from the germline V gene are SEHNR and FQNEAQ (reference sequence). The CDR3 length is 17 residues. After removal of 2 bases from V and 1 base from J, the junction contained 9 bases not matched to a gene. The CDR3: CASSLTPQAGVQETQYF. The DNA of the CDR3 is TGTGCCAGCAGCTTAACCCCCCAAGCGGGGGTCCAAGAGACCCAGTACTTC.

This chain links TRBV12-3 or TRBV12-4 with TRBJ1-2, with 7 bases matching TRBD1. V was clipped by 6 bases and J by 4 bases; unmatched bases: 5. The CDR3 consists of 13 residues. CDR3 protein: CASRGRGFYGYTF. The CDR3 DNA follows: TGTGCCAGCAGGGGCAGGGGGTTCTATGGCTACACCTTC.

This chain connects TRBV29-1 to TRBJ1-1; TRBD1 is a possible D gene (5 bases). Trimming left V 6 bases short and J 4 bases short, with 15 bases between. Germline V gives CDR1 SQVTM, CDR2 ANQGSEA. This CDR3 contains 13 residues. CDR3 protein: CSVDVRGITEAFF. The CDR3 DNA reads as TGCAGCGTCGACGTGCGGGGGATCACTGAAGCTTTCTTT.

The chain combines TRBV20-1 with TRBJ2-1, with no clear D. V shed 3 bases and J shed 6 bases, with 6 bases lying between them. There are 11 residues in the CDR3. Germline V gives CDR1 DFQATT, CDR2 SNEGSKA (reference sequence). The CDR3 is CSARILNEQFF. In DNA, the CDR3 is TGCAGTGCTAGGATACTCAATGAGCAGTTCTTC.

This clone showed up just once. The genes are TRBV30 and TRBJ2-7; D remains unclear. CDR1 is GTSNPN, CDR2 SVGIG, per germline (reference sequence). Trimming took 0 bases from V and 6 from J, leaving 9 bases between them. CDR3 length equals 12 residues. CDR3 amino acids: CAWSVSVAEQYF. CDR3 sequence (DNA): TGTGCCTGGAGTGTATCGGTCGCCGAGCAGTACTTC.

The V call is TRBV4-1, the J call TRBJ2-3; 12 bases line up with TRBD2. Per germline, CDR1 MGHRA and CDR2 YSYEKL. The CDR3 spans 22 residues. J gave up 2 bases and V 4 bases, and 22 bases lay outside the gene matches. The CDR3 loop is CASSPRRSGLAGLGKNTDTQYF. The CDR3 coding sequence is TGCGCCAGCAGCCCGCGGCGTTCGGGACTAGCGGGCCTGGGGAAAAACACAGATACGCAGTATTTT.

V and J are TRBV9 and TRBJ2-7; 9 positions agree with TRBD2. CDR1 and CDR2 from the germline V gene are SGDLS and YYNGEE. This CDR3 comprises 15 residues. The trim removed 0 bases at V and 5 bases at J, leaving 6 bases unmatched. Here the CDR3 DNA reads TGTGCCAGCAGCGTAGTAGGAGCGGGAGGCGACGAGCAGTACTTC. It specifies CASSVVGAGGDEQYF.

CDR3 region: CASSPGQGSGYGYTF. The DNA for the CDR3 is TGTGCCAGCAGCCCAGGACAGGGCTCTGGGTATGGCTACACCTTC. V gene TRBV7-9 combines with J gene TRBJ1-2; 8 bases are a match to TRBD1. Per germline, CDR1 SEHNR and CDR2 FQNEAQ (reference sequence). Trimming removed 5 bases from V and 5 bases from J; junction bases left unmatched: 10. This CDR3 region has 15 residues.

The chain uses TRBV6-1 and TRBJ1-2; 8 positions match TRBD1. This CDR3 has 15 residues. CDR1 and CDR2 from the germline V gene are MNHNS and SASEGT. V lost 4 bases and J lost 4; bases outside the gene matches: 8. The CDR3 here is CASSGRDRPSYGYTF. In DNA, the CDR3 is TGTGCCAGCAGTGGGCGGGACAGGCCCTCCTATGGCTACACCTTC.

V is TRBV18 and J is TRBJ1-1, with D unresolved. V was shortened by 4 bases and J by 6 bases, with 18 bases between the two germline ends. Germline lookup yields CDR1 KGHSH and CDR2 LQKENI. The CDR3 loop spans 15 amino acids. The CDR3 nucleotides are TGTGCCAGCTCACTCAGAGAGAAACCGCTCTCTGAAGCTTTCTTT. Its translation: CASSLREKPLSEAFF.

The chain carries TRBV27 and TRBJ2-5; D call uncertain. The CDR3 runs to 13 residues. The ends were cut back, 0 bases at V and 5 bases at J, with 7 bases in the middle. Germline V gene lookup returns CDR1 MNHEY and CDR2 SMNVEV (reference sequence). The CDR3 DNA sequence: TGTGCCAGCAGTTTATCCGTGGGGGAGACCCAGTACTTC. This codes for CASSLSVGETQYF.

CDR3 region: CASKPGLVGSPLHF. CDR3 bases: TGTGCCAGCAAACCAGGTTTGGTAGGATCACCCCTCCACTTT. The genes are TRBV28 and TRBJ1-6, with D uncertain. Germline lookup yields CDR1 MDHEN and CDR2 SYDVKM. Trimming cost V 7 bases and J 10 bases, with 17 bases left between them. There are 14 residues in the CDR3. The variable domain in full, completed from reference TRBV28 and TRBJ1-6, reads DVKVTQSSRYLVKRTGEKVFLECVQDMDHENMFWYRQDPGLGLRLIYFSYDVKMKEKGDIPEGYSVSREKKERFSLILESASTNQTSMYLCASKPGLVGSPLHFGNGTRLTVT.

The chain links TRBV1 to TRBJ2-3. TRBV1 is shown as a pseudogene. The CDR3 covers 13 residues. The CDR3, as DNA: TGCACCAGCAGCCCACCACTGGCAAATACGCAGTATTTT. Its translation: CTSSPPLANTQYF.

The chain has TRBV20-1 and TRBJ1-4; D may be TRBD1 (5 bases). Germline V lookup: CDR1 DFQATT, CDR2 SNEGSKA (reference sequence). V was trimmed by 3 bases and J by 0 bases, leaving 11 bases between them. CDR3 length: 15 amino acids. As DNA, the CDR3 is TGCAGTGCTAGTTGGGGGGGGGCAACTAATGAAAAACTGTTTTTT. Amino acids: CSASWGGATNEKLFF.

About this clone: An end of the junction differs from the germline gene, which may be a read error. The rearrangement links TRBV4-1 to TRBJ2-5; TRBD2 aligns across 12 bases. The germline gives CDR1 MGHRA, CDR2 YSYEKL. There are 17 residues in the CDR3. The CDR3, as DNA: TGCGCCAGCAGCCAAGTTATGACTAGCGGGAGCCGAGAGGCCCAGTACTTC. Translating it yields CASSQVMTSGSREAQYF.